These T cell receptor beta chains were read from a single sample in a study of neurological immune-mediated disorders. TCRdb re-called the 5' RACE reads with MiXCR, one entry per CDR3 protein. The sample includes 72,000 or so distinct CDR3 sequences, roughly a sixth of them seen just once. Sequencing was performed on PBMCs. The receptors stem from a woman in her thirties or forties in good health. CDR3s include the opening cysteine and the closing phenylalanine or tryptophan. The D gene is left open where the match is weak. Only some rows state a clone size, as once, few, many or a class for expanded clones.

>many|TRBJ2-7|-|TRBV7-8
CASSVIDTYEQYF
TGTGCCAGCAGCGTGATTGACACTTACGAGCAGTACTTC
>many|TRBJ2-3|TRBD2|TRBV20-1
CSARFLAGTSDTQYF
TGCAGTGCTAGGTTTCTAGCGGGGACGTCAGATACGCAGTATTTT
>many|TRBJ1-1|-|TRBV20-1
CSAPISAPGGLAEAFF
TGCAGTGCTCCAATTTCCGCCCCGGGGGGCTTGGCTGAAGCTTTCTTT
>-|TRBJ1-2|-|TRBV21-1
CASSQTSDKLRGNYGYTF
TGTGCCAGCAGCCAAACCTCGGATAAACTTCGTGGTAACTATGGCTACACCTTC
>many|TRBJ1-2|-|TRBV18
CASSPETKTLNYGYTF
TGTGCCAGCTCACCAGAAACCAAGACGTTGAACTATGGCTACACCTTC
>-|TRBJ1-2|TRBD1|TRBV4-2
CASSQDVTGVGGYTF
TGTGCCAGCAGCCAAGATGTGACAGGGGTGGGTGGCTACACCTTC
>many|TRBJ2-3|TRBD2|TRBV7-2
CASSPGLAGGRRADTQYF
TGTGCCAGCAGCCCGGGACTAGCGGGGGGGCGGAGGGCAGATACGCAGTATTTT
>many|TRBJ1-1|-|TRBV5-1
CASSLMATNTEAFF
TGCGCCAGCAGCTTGATGGCAACGAACACTGAAGCTTTCTTT
>-|TRBJ1-1|-|TRBV18
CASSPRVGPSTEAFF
TGTGCCAGCTCACCACGCGTGGGACCCTCGACTGAAGCTTTCTTT
>many|TRBJ1-1|-|TRBV20-1
CSARTPAMGNTEAFF
TGCAGTGCTAGAACCCCCGCAATGGGGAACACTGAAGCTTTCTTT
>many|TRBJ2-1|-|TRBV7-2
CASSLVPAYNEQFF
TGTGCCAGCAGCTTAGTTCCAGCCTACAATGAGCAGTTCTTC
>-|TRBJ2-1|TRBD1|TRBV6-6
CASSYPQDRVQRFDEQFF
TGTGCCAGCAGTTACCCACAGGACAGGGTGCAACGGTTTGATGAGCAGTTCTTC
>-|TRBJ2-5|-|TRBV4-3
CSSSQSDTGETQYF
TGCTCCAGCAGCCAATCAGACACGGGCGAGACCCAGTACTTC
>many|TRBJ2-5|-|TRBV20-1
CSARDVDRGLETQYF
TGCAGTGCTAGAGACGTGGACAGAGGTTTGGAGACCCAGTACTTC
>many|TRBJ1-3|-|TRBV12-3/TRBV12-4
CASLGGRTGNTIYF
TGTGCCAGCCTGGGCGGTAGAACTGGAAACACCATATATTTT
>-|TRBJ1-1|-|TRBV5-1
CASSLGLAGGTEAFF
TGCGCCAGCAGCTTGGGATTGGCGGGGGGCACTGAAGCTTTCTTT
>many|TRBJ2-2|-|TRBV14
CASSQEAAYLNTGELFF
TGTGCCAGCAGCCAAGAAGCAGCCTACTTGAACACCGGGGAGCTGTTTTTT
>-|TRBJ1-6|-|TRBV12-3/TRBV12-4
CASSLGDLSYNSPLHF
TGTGCCAGCAGTTTGGGGGACCTCTCCTATAATTCACCCCTCCACTTT
>-|TRBJ1-1|-|TRBV18
CASSQQGGTEAFF
TGTGCCAGCTCACAACAGGGCGGCACTGAAGCTTTCTTT
>many|TRBJ1-1|-|TRBV6-5
CASRGAGNTEAFF
TGTGCCAGCAGGGGGGCCGGGAACACTGAAGCTTTCTTT
>many|TRBJ2-2|-|TRBV12-3/TRBV12-4
CASSAPGGGGGGELFF
TGTGCCAGCAGTGCCCCGGGGGGAGGGGGCGGCGGGGAGCTGTTTTTT
>many|TRBJ1-2|-|TRBV29-1
CSVLGGAYGYTF
TGCAGCGTTCTTGGGGGGGCCTATGGCTACACCTTC
>many|TRBJ2-5|TRBD1|TRBV2
CASSSGTGEETQYF
TGTGCCAGCAGTTCGGGGACAGGGGAGGAGACCCAGTACTTC
>many|TRBJ2-5|TRBD2|TRBV7-2
CASSLVRGSETQYF
TGTGCCAGCAGCTTAGTGCGGGGGTCAGAGACCCAGTACTTC
>many|TRBJ1-2|-|TRBV12-3/TRBV12-4
CASSLRRVINYGYTF
TGTGCCAGCAGTTTAAGGCGGGTTATTAACTATGGCTACACCTTC
>many|TRBJ2-2|TRBD1|TRBV20-1
CSAVAVGTGNTGELFF
TGCAGTGCTGTGGCCGTCGGGACAGGGAACACCGGGGAGCTGTTTTTT
>-|TRBJ1-1|-|TRBV5-6
CASSLRGWGNTEAFF
TGTGCCAGCAGCTTGAGGGGATGGGGGAACACTGAAGCTTTCTTT
>once|TRBJ2-1|-|TRBV12-3/TRBV12-4
CASSPGGSTDTQFF
TGTGCCAGCAGCCCCGGGGGTAGCACAGATACGCAGTTCTTC
>many|TRBJ2-3|-|TRBV9
CASGTDTQYF
TGTGCCAGCGGCACAGATACGCAGTATTTT
>many|TRBJ2-5|TRBD1|TRBV6-5
CASSPYRGMIETQYF
TGTGCCAGCAGTCCCTACAGGGGAATGATAGAGACCCAGTACTTC
>many|TRBJ2-5|-|TRBV6-1
CASIDRAGETQYF
TGTGCCAGCATCGACAGGGCGGGGGAGACCCAGTACTTC
>many|TRBJ1-2|-|TRBV7-2
CASSSPLGVKGYTF
TGTGCCAGCAGCTCCCCACTCGGGGTTAAGGGCTACACCTTC
>many|TRBJ2-5|-|TRBV29-1
CSVEGAGAETQYF
TGCAGCGTTGAAGGGGCGGGGGCGGAGACCCAGTACTTC
>many|TRBJ1-1|-|TRBV7-2
CASSFHNRAWAFF
TGTGCCAGCAGCTTCCACAACAGGGCGTGGGCTTTCTTT
>many|TRBJ2-4|-|TRBV28
CASRRTLAKNIQYF
TGTGCCAGCAGGAGGACTCTTGCCAAAAACATTCAGTACTTC
>many|TRBJ2-2|-|TRBV6-5
CASSNGRRNTGELFF
TGTGCCAGCAGTAACGGACGGAGGAACACCGGGGAGCTGTTTTTT
>once|TRBJ1-1|-|TRBV7-8
CASSFVPNTEAFF
TGTGCCAGCAGCTTCGTCCCTAACACTGAAGCTTTCTTT
>many|TRBJ2-5|TRBD2|TRBV20-1
CSAPRAGGLQETQYF
TGCAGTGCCCCTCGAGCGGGGGGCCTCCAAGAGACCCAGTACTTC
>many|TRBJ2-5|TRBD1|TRBV20-1
CSAIPGQGWETQYF
TGCAGTGCTATCCCGGGACAGGGCTGGGAGACCCAGTACTTC
>many|TRBJ2-1|-|TRBV29-1
CSVATVYLGNEQFF
TGCAGCGTTGCCACAGTATATTTAGGAAATGAGCAGTTCTTC
>many|TRBJ1-1|-|TRBV4-1
CASSQDGRTDTEAFF
TGCGCCAGCAGCCAAGACGGCAGGACGGACACTGAAGCTTTCTTT
>-|TRBJ1-1|TRBD1|TRBV30
CAWSVRRAGGLNTEAFF
TGTGCCTGGAGTGTACGGAGGGCAGGGGGTCTGAACACTGAAGCTTTCTTT
>many|TRBJ2-4|-|TRBV10-2
CASSGEQGRKNIQYF
TGCGCCAGCAGTGGGGAACAGGGACGGAAAAACATTCAGTACTTC
>many|TRBJ1-2|TRBD1|TRBV4-1
CASSLTSGQGYGYTF
TGCGCCAGCAGCCTCACGTCGGGACAGGGTTATGGCTACACCTTC
>-|TRBJ2-2|-|TRBV6-5
CASRARGTGELFF
TGTGCCAGCAGAGCAAGAGGGACCGGGGAGCTGTTTTTT
>many|TRBJ1-3|-|TRBV7-2
CASSFPGEENTIYF
TGTGCCAGCAGCTTCCCGGGGGAAGAAAACACCATATATTTT
>many|TRBJ2-3|TRBD2|TRBV12-3/TRBV12-4
CASRARLATDTQYF
TGTGCCAGCAGAGCCCGACTAGCGACAGATACGCAGTATTTT
>many|TRBJ2-4|TRBD1|TRBV20-1
CSAGRGQGEVAIQYF
TGCAGTGCTGGACGAGGACAGGGGGAAGTGGCCATTCAGTACTTC
>many|TRBJ1-2|-|TRBV3-1
CASSPAGGYNYGYTF
TGTGCCAGCAGCCCTGCGGGGGGATATAACTATGGCTACACCTTC
>many|TRBJ1-2|TRBD1|TRBV6-1
CASSETQGNYGYTF
TGTGCCAGCAGTGAAACACAGGGGAACTATGGCTACACCTTC
>once|TRBJ2-1|TRBD1|TRBV5-5
CASRRGDSSYNEQFF
TGTGCCAGCAGAAGAGGGGACAGCTCCTACAATGAGCAGTTCTTC
>many|TRBJ1-3|-|TRBV11-2
CASSLGSGGNTIYF
TGTGCCAGCAGCTTAGGTTCGGGCGGAAACACCATATATTTT